This entry is about one T cell receptor beta chain. In TCRdb, the RT-PCR reads were re-called with MiXCR into one record per CDR3 protein. The table records about 680,000 distinct CDR3 sequences, more than 13% of them present only once. CDR1 and CDR2 from the germline V gene are KGHSH and LQKENI. The CDR3 consists of 14 residues. The V gene lost 0 bases and the J gene lost 1 base, with 7 bases spanning the gap. This clonotype was obtained from a female donor in good health, serving as a healthy control. V and J are TRBV18 and TRBJ2-7; D unclear. Sequencing was carried out using memory CD4+ T cells from blood. The CDR3 spells CASSPPARSYEQYF. The CDR3 DNA sequence: TGTGCCAGCTCACCACCGGCCCGATCCTACGAGCAGTACTTC.